Listed below are T cell receptor beta chains from one sample, sequenced in a study of tumor-infiltrating lymphocytes in glioblastoma multiforme. TCRdb reprocessed the multiplex PCR reads via MiXCR and lists one record per CDR3 protein. This sample has about 32,000 distinct CDR3 sequences, with roughly two thirds found just once. Input material: brain tumor tissue. The source is a male donor with glioblastoma. CDR3s include the opening cysteine and the closing phenylalanine or tryptophan. The D gene is left open where the match is weak. Not every row has a clone size; where given, it reads once, few, many or a size class.

J,V,D,size,DNA,CDR3
TRBJ2-1,TRBV11-2,TRBD2,NA,TGTGCCAGCAGCTTAGGCGGGAGGCGCGATGAGCAGTTCTTC,CASSLGGRRDEQFF
TRBJ2-3,TRBV14,NA,NA,TGTGCCAGCAGCCAAGGGTTCCGAGATACGCAGTATTTT,CASSQGFRDTQYF
TRBJ2-1,TRBV12-3/TRBV12-4,TRBD2,medium-sized,TGTGCCAGCAGCTCCAGGGAGGGGATTTGGGATGAGCAGTTCTTC,CASSSREGIWDEQFF
TRBJ2-7,TRBV10-1,NA,NA,TGCGCCAGCAGAGGGGGGATGACGGGGGAACAGTACTTC,CASRGGMTGEQYF
TRBJ2-1,TRBV20-1,NA,NA,TGCAGTGCTAGAGCCAGACTAACAGTCAATGAGCAGTTCTTC,CSARARLTVNEQFF
TRBJ1-2,TRBV20-1,TRBD1,NA,TGCAGTGCGACCAGGGGGACAGCCATCCCTAACTATGGCTTCACCTTC,CSATRGTAIPNYGFTF
TRBJ2-2,TRBV29-1,NA,NA,TGCAGAGTGGGGGGCAGGGGGACGGGAACCGGGGAGCTGCTTTTT,CRVGGRGTGTGELLF
TRBJ2-7,TRBV6-5,TRBD2,many,TGTGCCAGCAGGCTAGCGGGTCAGACCTACGAGCAGTACTTC,CASRLAGQTYEQYF
TRBJ2-3,TRBV20-1,TRBD2,NA,TGCAGTGCTAGTCGCCCGGGACTAGCGGGAGGGCCGAGTAGCGCAGATGCGCAGTATTTT,CSASRPGLAGGPSSADAQYF
TRBJ2-1,TRBV10-2,NA,NA,TGCGCCAGCAGGGCGGTTTCGACTAACCGATTCTACTATGAGCAGTTCTTC,CASRAVSTNRFYYEQFF
TRBJ1-5,TRBV12-3/TRBV12-4,NA,NA,TGTATCAGCAGTGACCACCATAGCAATCAGCCCCAGCATTTT,CISSDHHSNQPQHF
TRBJ1-1,TRBV11-2,NA,NA,TGTGCCTGCAGGGCTATTCTAGGGGTTGGAAACACTGAGGCTTTCTTT,CACRAILGVGNTEAFF
TRBJ2-1,TRBV12-3/TRBV12-4,TRBD2,NA,TGTGCCAGCAGTATCGTGGGGGGGGGGAACAACGAGCAGTTCTTC,CASSIVGGGNNEQFF
TRBJ2-5,TRBV6-6,NA,NA,TGTGCCAGCACCTACGGCATTGGCAGGGGAGGAGAGATCCAGTACTTC,CASTYGIGRGGEIQYF
TRBJ2-7,TRBV5-1,NA,many,TGCGCCAGCAGCTTCAAACCCCACCCAGCCCACGAGCAGTACTTC,CASSFKPHPAHEQYF
TRBJ1-2,TRBV28,NA,NA,TGTGCCAGCAGGGAAGGGGGGGCAGCTAACTATGGCTACACCTTC,CASREGGAANYGYTF
TRBJ1-4,TRBV11-3,TRBD1,NA,TGTGCCAGCAGCTTGGGACAGGGGACTAATGAAAAACTGTTTTTT,CASSLGQGTNEKLFF
TRBJ2-7,TRBV12-3/TRBV12-4,NA,NA,TGTGCCAGCGGTCCATCGACTAACTACAAGCAGTACTTC,CASGPSTNYKQYF
TRBJ2-7,TRBV12-3/TRBV12-4,NA,NA,TGTGCCAGCAGTTTAGGGGGGGAGCTCCCCTACGAGCAGTACTTC,CASSLGGELPYEQYF
TRBJ2-3,TRBV29-1,NA,NA,TGCAGCGTTGCCGGAACTCGCACAGCTACGCAGTATTTT,CSVAGTRTATQYF
TRBJ2-1,TRBV4-1,NA,NA,TGCGCCAGCAGCCTCAACGGAGGGGAAAGGCAGTTCTTC,CASSLNGGERQFF
TRBJ1-2,TRBV20-1,NA,NA,TGCAGTGCTAGAGATAGACCGGGGGCGTACGGCTACACCTTC,CSARDRPGAYGYTF
TRBJ2-1,TRBV11-2,NA,NA,TGTGCCAGCAGCTTACGTGGGGTTGGAGGGATTGAGCAGTTCTTC,CASSLRGVGGIEQFF
TRBJ1-1,TRBV20-1,NA,NA,TGCAGTGTTAGTGGACAGTTGAACATTGAAGCTTTCTTT,CSVSGQLNIEAFF
TRBJ2-3,TRBV20-1,NA,NA,TGCAGTGCTAGAGTTATTAGCGACACAGATACGCAGTATTTT,CSARVISDTDTQYF
TRBJ2-7,TRBV27,TRBD1,many,TGTGCCAGCAGTTCCGGGACAGCTACCTACGAGCAGTACTTC,CASSSGTATYEQYF
TRBJ2-7,TRBV5-1,NA,once,TGCGCCAGCAGCTTGTTAAACAGGGATTGGGACGAGCAGAACTTC,CASSLLNRDWDEQNF
TRBJ2-1,TRBV20-1,NA,NA,TGCAGCACCACCCGGGAGTTAGATGAGCAGTTCTTC,CSTTRELDEQFF